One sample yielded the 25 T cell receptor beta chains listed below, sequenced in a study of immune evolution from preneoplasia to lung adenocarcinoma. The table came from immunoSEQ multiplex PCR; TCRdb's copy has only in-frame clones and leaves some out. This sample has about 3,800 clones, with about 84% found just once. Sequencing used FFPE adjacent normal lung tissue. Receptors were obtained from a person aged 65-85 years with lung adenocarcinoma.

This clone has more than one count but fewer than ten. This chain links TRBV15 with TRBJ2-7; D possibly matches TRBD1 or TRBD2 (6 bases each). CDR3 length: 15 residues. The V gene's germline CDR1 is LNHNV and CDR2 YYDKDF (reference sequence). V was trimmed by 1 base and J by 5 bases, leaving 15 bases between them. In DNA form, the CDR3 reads TGTGCCACCAGCAGAGGGGGGGCGGAAATCGACGAGCAGTACTTC. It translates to CATSRGGAEIDEQYF.

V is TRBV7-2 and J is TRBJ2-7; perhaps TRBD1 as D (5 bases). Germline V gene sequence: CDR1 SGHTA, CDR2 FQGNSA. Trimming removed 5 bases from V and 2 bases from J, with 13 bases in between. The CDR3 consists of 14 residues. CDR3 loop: CASSTGQGTYEQYF. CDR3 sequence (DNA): TGTGCCAGCAGCACCGGGCAGGGCACCTACGAGCAGTACTTC.

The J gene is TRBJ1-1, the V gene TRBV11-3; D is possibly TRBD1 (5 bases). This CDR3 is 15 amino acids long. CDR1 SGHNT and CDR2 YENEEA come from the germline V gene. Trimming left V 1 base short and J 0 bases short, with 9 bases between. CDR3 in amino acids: CASSLGGVVNTEAFF. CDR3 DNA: TGTGCCAGCAGCTTAGGGGGGGTGGTGAACACTGAAGCTTTCTTT.

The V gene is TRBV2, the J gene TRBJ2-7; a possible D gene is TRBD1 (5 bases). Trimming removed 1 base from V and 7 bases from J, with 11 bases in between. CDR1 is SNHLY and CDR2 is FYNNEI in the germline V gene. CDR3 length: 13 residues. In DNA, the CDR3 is TGTGCCAGCAGTGAAGTGCAGGGTTGGGAGCAGTACTTC. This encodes CASSEVQGWEQYF.

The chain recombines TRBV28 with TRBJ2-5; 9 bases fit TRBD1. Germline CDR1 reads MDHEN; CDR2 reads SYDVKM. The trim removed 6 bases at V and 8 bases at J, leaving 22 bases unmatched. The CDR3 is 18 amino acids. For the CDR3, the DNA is TGTGCCAGCAGGTCCGGGACAGGGATTTGGCAGAGATCAGTAACCCAGTACTTC. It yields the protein CASRSGTGIWQRSVTQYF.

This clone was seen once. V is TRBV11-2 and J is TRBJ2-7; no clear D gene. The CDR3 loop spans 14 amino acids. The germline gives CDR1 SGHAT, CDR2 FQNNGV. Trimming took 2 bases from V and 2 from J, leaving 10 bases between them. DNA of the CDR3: TGTGCCAGCAGCTTAACCACGGACGCCTACGAGCAGTACTTC. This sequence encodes CASSLTTDAYEQYF.

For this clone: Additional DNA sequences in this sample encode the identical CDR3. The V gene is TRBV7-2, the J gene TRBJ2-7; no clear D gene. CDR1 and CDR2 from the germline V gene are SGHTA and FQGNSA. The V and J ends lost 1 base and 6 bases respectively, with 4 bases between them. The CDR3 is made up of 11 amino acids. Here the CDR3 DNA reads TGTGCCAGCAGCTTAGGGCTCGAGCAGTACTTC. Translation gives CASSLGLEQYF.

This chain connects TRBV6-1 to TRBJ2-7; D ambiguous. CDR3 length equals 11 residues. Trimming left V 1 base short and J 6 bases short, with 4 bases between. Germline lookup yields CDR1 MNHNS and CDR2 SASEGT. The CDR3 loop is CASSEVGEQYF. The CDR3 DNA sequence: TGTGCCAGCAGTGAAGTAGGCGAGCAGTACTTC.

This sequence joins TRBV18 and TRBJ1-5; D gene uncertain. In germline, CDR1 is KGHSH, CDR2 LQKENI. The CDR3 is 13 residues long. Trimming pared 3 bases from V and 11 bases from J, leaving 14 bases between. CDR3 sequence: CASSPETGLAQHF. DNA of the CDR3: TGTGCCAGCTCACCCGAGACGGGATTAGCCCAGCATTTT.

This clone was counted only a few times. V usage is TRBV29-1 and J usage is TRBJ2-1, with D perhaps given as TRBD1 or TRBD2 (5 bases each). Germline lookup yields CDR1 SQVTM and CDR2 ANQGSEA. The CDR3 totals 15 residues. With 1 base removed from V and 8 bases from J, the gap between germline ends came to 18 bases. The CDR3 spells CSVEAPGRVFDEQFF. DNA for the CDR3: TGCAGCGTTGAAGCGCCGGGACGGGTCTTTGATGAGCAGTTCTTC.

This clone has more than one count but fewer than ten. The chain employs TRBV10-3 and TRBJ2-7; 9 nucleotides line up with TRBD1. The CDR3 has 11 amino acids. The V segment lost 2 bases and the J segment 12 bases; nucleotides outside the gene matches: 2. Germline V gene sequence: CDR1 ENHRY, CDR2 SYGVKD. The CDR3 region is CAISEGQGPYF. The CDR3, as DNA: TGTGCCATCAGTGAGGGACAGGGGCCGTACTTC.

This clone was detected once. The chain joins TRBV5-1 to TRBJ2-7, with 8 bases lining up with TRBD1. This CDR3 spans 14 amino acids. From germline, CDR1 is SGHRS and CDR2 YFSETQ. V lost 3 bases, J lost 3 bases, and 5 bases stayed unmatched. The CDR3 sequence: CASSSSGQDYEQYF. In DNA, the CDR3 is TGCGCCAGCAGCTCGTCGGGACAGGACTACGAGCAGTACTTC.

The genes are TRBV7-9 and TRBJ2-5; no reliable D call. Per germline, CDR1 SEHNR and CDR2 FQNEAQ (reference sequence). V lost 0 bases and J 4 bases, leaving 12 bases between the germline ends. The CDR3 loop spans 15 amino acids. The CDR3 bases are TGTGCCAGCAGCTTAGCGCCGGGCGGAAGAGAGACCCAGTACTTC. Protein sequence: CASSLAPGGRETQYF.

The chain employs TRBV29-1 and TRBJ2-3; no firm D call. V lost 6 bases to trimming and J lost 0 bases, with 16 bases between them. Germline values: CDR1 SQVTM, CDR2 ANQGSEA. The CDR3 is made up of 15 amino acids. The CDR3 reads CSVRARMSSTDTQYF. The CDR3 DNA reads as TGCAGCGTGAGAGCTCGCATGTCTAGCACAGATACGCAGTATTTT.

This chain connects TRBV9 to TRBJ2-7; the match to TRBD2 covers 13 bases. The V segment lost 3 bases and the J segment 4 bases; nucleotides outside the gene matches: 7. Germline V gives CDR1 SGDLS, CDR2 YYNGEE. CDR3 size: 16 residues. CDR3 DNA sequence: TGTGCCAGCAGCGCTGGACTAGCGGGAGAAGTATACGAGCAGTACTTC. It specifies CASSAGLAGEVYEQYF.

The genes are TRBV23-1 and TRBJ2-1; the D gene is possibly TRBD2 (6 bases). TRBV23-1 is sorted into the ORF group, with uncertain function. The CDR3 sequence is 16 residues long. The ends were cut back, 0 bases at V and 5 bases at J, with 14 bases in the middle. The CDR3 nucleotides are TGCGCCAGCAGTCAATCGAGGGCGGGGTCCAACAATGAGCAGTTCTTC. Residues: CASSQSRAGSNNEQFF.

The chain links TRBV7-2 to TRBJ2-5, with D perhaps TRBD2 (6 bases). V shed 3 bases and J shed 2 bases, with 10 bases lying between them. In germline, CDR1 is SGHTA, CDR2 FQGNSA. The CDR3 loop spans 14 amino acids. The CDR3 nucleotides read TGTGCCAGCAGCTTCGTGGGAGGTCAAGAGACCCAGTACTTC. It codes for CASSFVGGQETQYF.

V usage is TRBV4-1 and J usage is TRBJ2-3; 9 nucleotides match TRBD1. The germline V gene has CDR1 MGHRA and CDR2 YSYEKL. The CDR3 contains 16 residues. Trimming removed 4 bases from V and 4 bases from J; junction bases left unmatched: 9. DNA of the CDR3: TGCGCCAGCAGCCGTGGGACAGGGTGGCTCCCAGATACGCAGTATTTT. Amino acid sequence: CASSRGTGWLPDTQYF.

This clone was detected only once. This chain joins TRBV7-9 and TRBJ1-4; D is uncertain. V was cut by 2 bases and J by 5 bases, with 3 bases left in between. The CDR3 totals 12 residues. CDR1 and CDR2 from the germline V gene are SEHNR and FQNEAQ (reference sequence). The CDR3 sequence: CASSLQNEKLFF. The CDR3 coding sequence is TGTGCCAGCAGCTTACAGAATGAAAAACTGTTTTTT. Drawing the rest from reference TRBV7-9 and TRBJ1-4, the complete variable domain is DTGVSQNPRHKITKRGQNVTFRCDPISEHNRLYWYRQTLGQGPEFLTYFQNEAQLEKSRLLSDRFSAERPKGSFSTLEIQRTEQGDSAMYLCASSLQNEKLFFGSGTQLSVL.

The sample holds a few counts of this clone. CDR3 amino acids: CASSLGGGMSDTQYF. In nucleotides, the CDR3 is TGTGCCAGCAGCTTAGGTGGCGGGATGTCAGATACGCAGTATTTT. V is TRBV7-2 and J is TRBJ2-3; TRBD2 is a possible D gene (6 bases). V was pared by 1 base and J by 4 bases, with 12 bases between. The CDR3 consists of 15 residues. Germline assignment: CDR1 SGHTA and CDR2 FQGNSA.

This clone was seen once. The DNA for the CDR3 is TGTGCCTGGAGTGGCGGGACAGGGGGGTTCTCAGATGGCTACACCTTC. Its protein is CAWSGGTGGFSDGYTF. The V gene is TRBV30, the J gene TRBJ1-2, with TRBD1 identical over 11 bases. V shed 1 base, J shed 6 bases, and the junction held 10 bases outside the gene matches. There are 16 residues in the CDR3. Germline V CDR1 and CDR2: GTSNPN, SVGIG (reference sequence).

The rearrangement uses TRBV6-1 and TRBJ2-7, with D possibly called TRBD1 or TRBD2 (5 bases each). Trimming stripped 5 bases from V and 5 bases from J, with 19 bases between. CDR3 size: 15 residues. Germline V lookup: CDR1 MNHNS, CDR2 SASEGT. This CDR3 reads CASSSPAREWDEQYF. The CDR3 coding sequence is TGTGCCAGCAGTTCTCCAGCCAGGGAGTGGGACGAGCAGTACTTC.

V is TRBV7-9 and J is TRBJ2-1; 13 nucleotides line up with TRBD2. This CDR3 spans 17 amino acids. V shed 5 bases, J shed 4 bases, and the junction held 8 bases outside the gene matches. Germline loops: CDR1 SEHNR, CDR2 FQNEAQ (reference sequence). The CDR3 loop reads CASSAQGLAGFYNEQFF. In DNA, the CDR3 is TGTGCCAGCAGCGCCCAGGGACTAGCGGGATTTTACAATGAGCAGTTCTTC.

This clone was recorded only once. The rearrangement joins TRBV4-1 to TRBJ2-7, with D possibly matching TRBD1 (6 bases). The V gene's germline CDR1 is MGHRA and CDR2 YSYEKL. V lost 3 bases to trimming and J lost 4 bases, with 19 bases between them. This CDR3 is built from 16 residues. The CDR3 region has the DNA TGCGCCAGCAGCCAGAGATGGGCAGGGGATATGTACGAGCAGTACTTC. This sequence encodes CASSQRWAGDMYEQYF.

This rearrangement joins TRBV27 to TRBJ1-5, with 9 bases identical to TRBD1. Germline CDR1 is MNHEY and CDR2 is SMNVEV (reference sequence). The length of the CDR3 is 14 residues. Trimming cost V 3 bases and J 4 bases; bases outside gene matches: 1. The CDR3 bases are TGTGCCAGCAGTTTCGGGACAGGGAATCAGCCCCAGCATTTT. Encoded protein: CASSFGTGNQPQHF.